This T cell receptor beta chain was recorded in a study of Ad26.COV2.S vaccination and SARS-CoV-2 variants. Study at large: Vaccine-arm donor from the placebo-controlled COV1001 Ad26.COV2.S trial. Study-wide results and caveats: TCR breadth and depth estimates may have understated total T cell responses.

CDR3 length equals 12 residues. In germline, CDR1 is MDHEN, CDR2 SYDVKM. The ends lost 6 bases at V and 13 bases at J; junction bases unmatched: 4. Generated by immunoSEQ multiplex PCR, the TCRdb table keeps only in-frame clones and is missing some. The sample consists of about 350,000 clones, 70% to 90% of them appearing once. Treatment specified: some 20 received Ad26.COV2.S at low or high dose, single or two shots; roughly five received placebo; per-sample allocation not given. Each sample was drawn 63 days after the first injection (of vaccine or placebo). As concerns this clone: Its antigen is not identified.

Sequencing was performed on peripheral blood, taken in a trial of Ad26.COV2.S vaccine versus placebo. This receptor was identified in a person aged 18-60 years who received the Ad26.COV2.S COVID-19 vaccine or a placebo. V gene TRBV28 combines with J gene TRBJ2-2, with TRBD1 matching 11 bases. The CDR3 is CASSTDRGPLFF. CDR3 DNA: TGTGCCAGCAGCACGGACAGGGGGCCGCTGTTTTTT.